This TCR beta chain was retrieved from a study of regulatory T cells in long-lasting Graves disease. CDR3 regions were amplified by Arm-PCR using iRepertoire HTBI primers to build TCR beta libraries. TCRdb called the multiplex PCR reads again in MiXCR, with one record for every CDR3 protein. The sample comprises roughly 320,000 distinct CDR3 sequences, about a sixth of which are singletons, and 25% to 30% rests with the top ten. Germline-derived CDR1 and CDR2 are KGHSH and LQKENI. There are 15 residues in the CDR3. V lost 1 base and J lost 5; bases outside the gene matches: 7. Time point defined: newly diagnosed GD, antithyroid drugs for less than 3 months. Scientists built the TCR library using RNA that was extracted from PBMCs. This clonotype occurred many times. The sample also formed part of further work on T cells in Graves' hyperthyroidism and ophthalmopathy. That study adds: Based on clinical symptoms, serum thyroxine and TRAb, thyroid ultrasound and orbital computed tomography, diagnoses were reached.

The chain couples TRBV18 to TRBJ2-7, with 8 bases identical to TRBD1. This receptor was obtained from a man between 35 and 55 years old with Graves disease. The specimen comprised peripheral blood mononuclear cells (PBMCs), sampled at new diagnosis, from a patient treated with antithyroid drugs. The CDR3, as DNA: TGTGCCAGCTCACCACAACAGACAGGGGAGAACGAGCAGTACTTC. Protein product: CASSPQQTGENEQYF.